These 4 T cell receptor beta chains share one sample of origin, sequenced in a study of spatial heterogeneity in lung cancer. Study-level points and caveats: Within tumors, counts of expanded alpha and beta TCRs tracked tumor mutation counts.

Their antigen targets remain unknown. Regarding time point: sample taken at primary tumor resection. TCRdb re-called the 5' RACE reads with MiXCR, one entry per CDR3 protein. The sample lists around 100,000 distinct CDR3 sequences; 4.4% were seen once. The sequencing used lung tumor tissue, collected at surgery. All receptors derive from a male donor with early-stage non-small cell lung cancer.

This clonotype turned up a few times. The rearrangement links TRBV5-1 to TRBJ2-1; 10 positions match TRBD2. CDR1 SGHRS and CDR2 YFSETQ come from the germline V gene. After removal of 4 bases from V and 6 bases from J, the junction contained 4 bases not matched to a gene. CDR3 length: 14 amino acids. CDR3 DNA: TGCGCCAGCAGCCCTAGCGGGAGTCGCAATGAGCAGTTCTTC. Protein sequence: CASSPSGSRNEQFF.

In this sample, this clonotype turned up many times. The V and J genes are TRBV3-1 and TRBJ2-4; 8 bases are a match to TRBD1. Germline CDR1 reads LGHDT; CDR2 reads YNNKEL (reference sequence). Trimming removed 6 bases from V and 0 bases from J; junction bases left unmatched: 7. CDR3 length equals 16 residues. The CDR3 nucleotides are TGTGCCAGCAGTCCTGGACAGGGCTTAGCCAAAAACATTCAGTACTTC. It is translated as CASSPGQGLAKNIQYF. Looking up the rest from reference TRBV3-1 and TRBJ2-4 gives the full variable domain: DTAVSQTPKYLVTQMGNDKSIKCEQNLGHDTMYWYKQDSKKFLKIMFSYNNKELIINETVPNRFSPKSPDKAHLNLHINSLELGDSAVYFCASSPGQGLAKNIQYFGAGTRLSVL.

This chain connects TRBV4-2 to TRBJ2-5; 7 bases map to TRBD2. The germline CDR1 and CDR2 sequences are LGHNA and YNFKEQ. V was pared by 1 base and J by 7 bases, with 12 bases of the junction left unmatched. The CDR3 has 16 amino acids. The chain's CDR3 is CASSQGTRGLVGTQYF. The CDR3 DNA reads as TGTGCCAGCAGCCAAGGAACCCGCGGACTAGTGGGGACCCAGTACTTC.

At least ten counts were recorded for this clonotype. The chain carries TRBV5-1 and TRBJ2-7, with TRBD2 matching 7 bases. This CDR3 has 16 residues. CDR1 and CDR2 from the germline V gene are SGHRS and YFSETQ. Germline trimming cut 4 bases from V and 0 bases from J; bases unmatched to any gene: 10. The CDR3 DNA is TGCGCCAGCAGCCCGATTCGGGGGGAGAGCTCCTACGAGCAGTACTTC. Amino acid sequence: CASSPIRGESSYEQYF. Full variable domain (rest looked up from reference TRBV5-1 and TRBJ2-7): KAGVTQTPRYLIKTRGQQVTLSCSPISGHRSVSWYQQTPGQGLQFLFEYFSETQRNKGNFPGRFSGRQFSNSRSEMNVSTLELGDSALYLCASSPIRGESSYEQYFGPGTRLTVT.